This T cell receptor beta chain was identified in a study of blood T cells in healthy people across ages. Trimming removed 3 bases at V and 6 bases at J, with 13 bases between. This CDR3 is built from 14 residues. Per germline, CDR1 SGHVS and CDR2 FQNEAQ. A J-beta primer mix and a sample-barcoded 5' primer were used in a second PCR of about 7 to 12 cycles. TCRdb redid the calling of the 5' RACE reads with MiXCR, one entry per CDR3 protein. The data contain 800,000 or so distinct CDR3 sequences, roughly 25% of them singletons. These same records also appear under a second study, on T cells of mothers and their children. Turning to that study: Mothers yielded over 9.5 million CDR3 reads, children 2.5 million to 3 million each. Compared with unrelated pairs, related mother-child pairs had slightly higher, non-significant overlap.

The sample taken for sequencing was blood. The chain is built from TRBV7-8 and TRBJ2-3; D is possibly TRBD1 (5 bases). This clonotype was sampled from a boy between 10 and 17 years old in good health. CDR3 sequence reads: CASSFLGLSDTQYF. CDR3 coding DNA: TGTGCCAGCAGCTTTTTGGGGCTGTCGGATACGCAGTATTTT.